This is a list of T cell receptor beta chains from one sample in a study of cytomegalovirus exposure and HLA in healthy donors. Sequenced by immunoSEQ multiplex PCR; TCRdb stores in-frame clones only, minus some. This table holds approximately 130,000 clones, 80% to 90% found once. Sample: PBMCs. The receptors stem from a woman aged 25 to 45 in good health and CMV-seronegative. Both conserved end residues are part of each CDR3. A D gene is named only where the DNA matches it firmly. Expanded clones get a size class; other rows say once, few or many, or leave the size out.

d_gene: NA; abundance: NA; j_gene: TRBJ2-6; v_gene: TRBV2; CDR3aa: CARLDSAGYSGANVLTF; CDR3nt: TGTGCCAGATTGGACAGTGCCGGATACTCTGGGGCCAACGTCCTGACTTTC
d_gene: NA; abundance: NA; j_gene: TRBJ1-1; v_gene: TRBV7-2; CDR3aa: CASSLYQSEAFF; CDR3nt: TGTGCCAGCAGCTTATATCAGTCTGAAGCTTTCTTT
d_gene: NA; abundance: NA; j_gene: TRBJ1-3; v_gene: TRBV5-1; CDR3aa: CASSPYGGVSGNTIYF; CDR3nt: TGCGCCAGCAGCCCCTACGGCGGTGTCTCTGGAAACACCATATATTTT
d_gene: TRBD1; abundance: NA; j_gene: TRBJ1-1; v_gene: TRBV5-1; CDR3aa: CASSWRATGGYTEAFF; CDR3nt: TGCGCCAGCAGCTGGCGCGCGACAGGGGGGTACACTGAAGCTTTCTTT
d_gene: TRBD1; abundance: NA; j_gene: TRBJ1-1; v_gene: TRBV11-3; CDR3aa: CASSSGQGYEAFF; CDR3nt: TGTGCCAGCAGCTCCGGACAGGGGTATGAAGCTTTCTTT
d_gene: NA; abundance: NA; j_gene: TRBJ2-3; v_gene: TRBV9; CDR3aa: CASSVWVGGPADTQYF; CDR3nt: TGTGCCAGCAGCGTATGGGTCGGGGGGCCGGCAGATACGCAGTATTTT
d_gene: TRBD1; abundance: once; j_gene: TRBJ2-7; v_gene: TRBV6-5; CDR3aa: CASSYGTGDKQYF; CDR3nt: TGTGCCAGCAGTTACGGGACAGGGGATAAGCAGTACTTC
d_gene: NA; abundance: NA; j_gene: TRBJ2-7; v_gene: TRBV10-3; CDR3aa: CAISVSPQDNSYEQYF; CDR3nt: TGTGCCATCAGTGTTTCCCCCCAGGACAACTCCTACGAGCAGTACTTC
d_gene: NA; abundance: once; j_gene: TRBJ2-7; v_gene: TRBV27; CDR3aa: CASSLLSTRAYEQYF; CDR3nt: TGTGCCAGCAGTTTACTTTCGACACGCGCCTACGAGCAGTACTTC
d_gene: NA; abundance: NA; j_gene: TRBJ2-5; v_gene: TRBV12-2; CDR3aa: CASRLVGLAGGLQETQYF; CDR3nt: TGTGCAAGTCGCTTAGTTGGCCTAGCGGGGGGGTTACAAGAGACCCAGTACTTC
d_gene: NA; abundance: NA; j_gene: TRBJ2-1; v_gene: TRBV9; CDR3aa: CASSVELAYYNEQFF; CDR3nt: TGTGCCAGCAGCGTAGAACTAGCTTACTACAATGAGCAGTTCTTC
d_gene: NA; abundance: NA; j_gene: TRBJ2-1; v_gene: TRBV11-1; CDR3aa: CASSSRRGGVPYNEQFF; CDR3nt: TGTGCCAGCAGCTCACGGCGGGGCGGGGTTCCCTACAATGAGCAGTTCTTC
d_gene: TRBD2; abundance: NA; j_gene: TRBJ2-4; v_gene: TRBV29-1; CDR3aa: CSVEFTGGGSGIQYF; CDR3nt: TGCAGCGTTGAGTTTACCGGGGGGGGCTCGGGCATTCAGTACTTC
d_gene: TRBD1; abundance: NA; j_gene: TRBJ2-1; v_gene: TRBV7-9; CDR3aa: CSSSFVTGASYNEQFF; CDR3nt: TGTTCCAGCAGCTTTGTTACAGGGGCCTCCTACAATGAGCAGTTCTTC
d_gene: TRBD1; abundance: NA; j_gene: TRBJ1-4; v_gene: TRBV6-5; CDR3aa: CASSYTTGDPEKLFF; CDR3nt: TGTGCCAGCAGTTACACGACAGGGGACCCCGAAAAACTGTTTTTT
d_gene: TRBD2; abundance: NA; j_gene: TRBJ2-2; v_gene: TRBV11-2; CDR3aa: CASSQLGLAGGSTGELFF; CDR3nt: TGTGCCAGCAGCCAATTGGGACTAGCGGGAGGTAGCACCGGGGAGCTGTTTTTT
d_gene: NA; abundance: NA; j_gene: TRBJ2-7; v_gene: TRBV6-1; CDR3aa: CASIQAGGYEQYF; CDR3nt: TGTGCCAGCATCCAGGCAGGGGGGTACGAGCAGTACTTC
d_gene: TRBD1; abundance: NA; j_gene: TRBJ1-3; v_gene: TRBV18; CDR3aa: CASSPDRVSGNTIYF; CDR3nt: TGTGCCAGCTCACCCGACAGGGTCTCTGGAAACACCATATATTTT
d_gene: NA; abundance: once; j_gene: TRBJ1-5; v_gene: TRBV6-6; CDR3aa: CASSYSEGALGQPQHF; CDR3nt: TGTGCCAGCAGTTACTCCGAAGGGGCGCTGGGACAGCCCCAGCATTTT
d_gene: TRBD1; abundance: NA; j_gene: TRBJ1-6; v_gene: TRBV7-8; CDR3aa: CASSLEVTTGANF; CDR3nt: TGTGCCAGCAGCTTAGAGGTGACGACAGGGGCAAACTTT
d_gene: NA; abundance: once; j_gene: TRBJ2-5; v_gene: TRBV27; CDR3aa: CASSSSPNREQETQYF; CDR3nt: TGTGCCAGCAGTTCATCACCAAACAGGGAGCAAGAGACCCAGTACTTC
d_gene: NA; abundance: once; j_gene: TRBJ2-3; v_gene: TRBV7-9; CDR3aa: CASSLDSTTDTQYF; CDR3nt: TGTGCCAGCAGCTTAGACAGTACCACAGATACGCAGTATTTT
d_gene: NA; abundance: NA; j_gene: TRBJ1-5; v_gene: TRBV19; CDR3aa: CASMLEGGAGQPQHF; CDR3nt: TGTGCCAGTATGCTGGAGGGCGGTGCGGGGCAGCCCCAGCATTTT